This T cell receptor (beta chain) emerged from a study of blood T cell repertoires in COVID-19. This CDR3 has 16 amino acids. Germline V gene data show CDR1 as SGHNT and CDR2 as YYREEE (reference sequence). V trimming: 3 bases; J trimming: 5 bases; junction bases outside the gene matches: 3. Profiling relied on immunoSEQ multiplex PCR, and the TCRdb table lists in-frame clones only, not all of them. Among about 200,000 clones listed, around 82% were seen once. The rearrangement uses TRBV5-4 and TRBJ1-6, with 12 bases identical to TRBD1. The receptor comes from a woman between 40 and 55 years old with acute COVID-19. The sample taken for sequencing was PBMCs or T cells enriched from blood (not recorded which). The CDR3 region is CASSWGQGANNSPLHF. The CDR3 DNA reads TGTGCCAGCAGCTGGGGACAGGGGGCTAATAATTCACCCCTCCACTTT. The whole variable domain, remainder taken from reference TRBV5-4 and TRBJ1-6, is ETGVTQSPTHLIKTRGQQVTLRCSSQSGHNTVSWYQQALGQGPQFIFQYYREEENGRGNFPPRFSGLQFPNYSSELNVNALELDDSALYLCASSWGQGANNSPLHFGNGTRLTVT.